The T cell receptor (beta chain) under discussion was sequenced for a study of blood T cell repertoires in COVID-19. Overall study context: COVID-19 samples, acute and convalescent, were from the United States, Italy and Spain.

Germline V gene lookup returns CDR1 MNHEY and CDR2 SVGAGI. This CDR3 region has 15 residues. J was trimmed by 2 bases and V by 6 bases; bases with no gene match: 6. In the original processing: Quantification of nucleated cells was approximated via reference gene primer amplification. The data were produced by immunoSEQ multiplex PCR, yet TCRdb's version contains in-frame clones alone and is incomplete. V and J calls and clone size are as listed in that table; D and trimming were resolved from the DNA. This table holds some 140,000 clones, more than 65% found once. This rearrangement joins TRBV6-5 to TRBJ2-3, with 9 bases matching TRBD2. This TCR came from a man older than 75 with acute or convalescent COVID-19. The sample comprised peripheral blood. The CDR3 is CASRGLAAYTDTQYF. CDR3 DNA sequence: TGTGCCAGCAGGGGACTAGCCGCCTACACAGATACGCAGTATTTT.